This T cell receptor beta chain originates from a study of blood T cell repertoires in COVID-19. CDR1 is SGHTA, CDR2 FQGNSA, per germline. V lost 7 bases to trimming and J lost 8 bases; unmatched junction nucleotides: 6. The CDR3 totals 14 residues. Self-reported history from a screening survey and questionnaire set each donor's cohort. The table came from immunoSEQ multiplex PCR; TCRdb's copy has only in-frame clones and leaves some out. The data show 200,000 to 250,000 clones, with 90% seen just once and around 16% held by the top ten. This receptor was taken from a man younger than 45 who had been exposed to COVID-19. The sample comprised PBMCs or T cells enriched from blood (not recorded which). The rearrangement uses TRBV7-2 and TRBJ1-6; TRBD1 agrees at 9 bases. The CDR3 DNA reads TGTGCCAGCAATTTGGGACAGGGCTATTCACCCCTCCACTTT. Translation gives CASNLGQGYSPLHF.